This T cell receptor (beta chain) was recorded in a study of cytomegalovirus exposure and HLA in healthy donors. PCR involved 60 Vbeta and 13 Jbeta primers. The method was immunoSEQ multiplex PCR; TCRdb's version includes in-frame clones alone and lacks a portion of them. The data hold around 150,000 clones, with 70% to 85% observed a single time. Germline CDR1 and CDR2: SGHNT and YYREEE (reference sequence). The CDR3 totals 15 residues. The receptor's source is a man aged 25-40 years in good health and CMV-seropositive. The sample consisted of PBMCs. This chain joins TRBV5-4 and TRBJ2-5; TRBD1 agrees at 7 bases. The J call may be faulty, since TRBJ2-7 better matches the DNA end. The CDR3 spells CASSLGGTASYEQYF. The CDR3 DNA reads as TGTGCCAGCAGCTTGGGGGGGACAGCCTCCTACGAGCAGTACTTC.